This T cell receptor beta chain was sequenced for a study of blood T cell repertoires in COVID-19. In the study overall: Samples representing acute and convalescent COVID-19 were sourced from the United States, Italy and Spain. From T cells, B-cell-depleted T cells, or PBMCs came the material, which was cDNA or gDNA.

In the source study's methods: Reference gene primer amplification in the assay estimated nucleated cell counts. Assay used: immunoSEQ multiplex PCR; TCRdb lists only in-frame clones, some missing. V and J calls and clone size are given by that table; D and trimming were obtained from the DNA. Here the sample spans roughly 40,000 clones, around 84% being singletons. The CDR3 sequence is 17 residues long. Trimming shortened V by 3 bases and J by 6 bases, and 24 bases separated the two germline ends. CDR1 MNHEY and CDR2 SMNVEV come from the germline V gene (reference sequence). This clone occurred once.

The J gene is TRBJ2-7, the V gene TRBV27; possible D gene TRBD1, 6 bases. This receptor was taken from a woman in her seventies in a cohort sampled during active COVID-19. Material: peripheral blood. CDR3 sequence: CASSFFLLPDSPLEQYF. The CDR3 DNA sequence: TGTGCCAGCAGTTTCTTCCTCCTGCCGGACAGTCCCCTCGAGCAGTACTTC.